The present T cell receptor (beta chain) was sequenced within a study of prognosis after radiotherapy for stage I lung cancer. CDR1 and CDR2 from the germline V gene are SGHNT and YYREEE (reference sequence). Trimming removed 0 bases from V and 7 bases from J, with 8 bases in between. The CDR3 sequence is 13 residues long. This clonotype occurred many times. Multiplex PCR in two rounds served to amplify TCR beta CDR3 from genomic DNA. Gene-specific TRBV and TRBJ primers were used in PCR round one. TCRdb reanalysed the multiplex PCR reads using MiXCR and keeps one entry per CDR3 protein. The data contain around 17,000 distinct CDR3 sequences, 25% to 35% of them singletons.

This clonotype was obtained from a donor aged 50 or older with non-small cell lung cancer. The sequenced sample was PBMCs, obtained before or after stereotactic body radiation therapy (not recorded which). J is TRBJ2-1 and V is TRBV5-4; D is possibly TRBD1 (5 bases). CDR3 region: CASSLASGNEQFF. Written as DNA, the CDR3 is TGTGCCAGCAGCTTGGCCTCAGGGAATGAGCAGTTCTTC.